This TCR beta chain is from a study of CD8+CD57+ T cells in acquired aplastic anemia. On the study more broadly: Recorded DNA amounts for sorted CD4+ and CD8+ cells had an average of 3.2 ug.

V was pared by 5 bases and J by 5 bases, with 7 bases between. Per germline, CDR1 SEHNR and CDR2 FQNEAQ (reference sequence). This CDR3 is 12 amino acids long. This clonotype was seen ten or more times. Its specificity is unknown. Flow cytometry had shown expanded CD8+CD57+ cells in the patients chosen for sequencing. Patients were untreated when blood was sampled. Study results and limitations: There were about 27 CD8+ CDR3 sequences that occurred in both patients and controls.

Profiles of TCR beta VDJ and CDR3 were generated from a genomic DNA template. TCRdb called the reads again in MiXCR, with one record for every CDR3 protein. The table lists fewer than 85,000 distinct CDR3 sequences, less than 85% of them singletons. V is TRBV7-9 and J is TRBJ2-1; perhaps TRBD1 as D (5 bases). Sequences were obtained from sorted CD4+, CD8+, or CD8+CD57+ T cells (not recorded which) from PBMCs. This clonotype was sampled from a human donor with aplastic anemia. The CDR3 sequence: CASSPDNNEQFF. Here the CDR3 DNA reads TGTGCCAGCAGCCCGGACAACAATGAGCAGTTCTTC.